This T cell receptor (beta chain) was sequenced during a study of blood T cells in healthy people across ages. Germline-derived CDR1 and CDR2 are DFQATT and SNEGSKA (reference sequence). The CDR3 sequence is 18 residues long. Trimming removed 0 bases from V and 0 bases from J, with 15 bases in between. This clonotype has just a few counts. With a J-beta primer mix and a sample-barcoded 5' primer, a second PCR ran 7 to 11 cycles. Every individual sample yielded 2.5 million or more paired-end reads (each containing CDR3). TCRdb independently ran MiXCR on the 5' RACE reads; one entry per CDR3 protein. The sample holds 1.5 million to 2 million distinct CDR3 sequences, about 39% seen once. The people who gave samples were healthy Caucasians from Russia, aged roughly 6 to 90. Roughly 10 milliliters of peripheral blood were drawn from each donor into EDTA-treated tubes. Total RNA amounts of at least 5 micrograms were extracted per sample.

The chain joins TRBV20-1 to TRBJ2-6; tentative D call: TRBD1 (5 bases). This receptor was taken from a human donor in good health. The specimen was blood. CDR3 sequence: CSARDHGRVSSGANVLTF. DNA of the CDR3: TGCAGTGCTAGAGATCACGGCAGGGTCAGCTCTGGGGCCAACGTCCTGACTTTC.